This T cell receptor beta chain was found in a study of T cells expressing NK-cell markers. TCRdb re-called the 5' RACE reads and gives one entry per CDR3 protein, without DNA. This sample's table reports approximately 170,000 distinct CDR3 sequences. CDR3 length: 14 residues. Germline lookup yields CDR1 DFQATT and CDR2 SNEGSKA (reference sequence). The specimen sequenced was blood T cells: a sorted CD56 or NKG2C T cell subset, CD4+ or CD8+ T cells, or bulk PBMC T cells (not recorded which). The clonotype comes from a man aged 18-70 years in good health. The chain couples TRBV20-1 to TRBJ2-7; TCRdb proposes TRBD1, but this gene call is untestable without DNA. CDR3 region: CSATDRGYSYEQYF.